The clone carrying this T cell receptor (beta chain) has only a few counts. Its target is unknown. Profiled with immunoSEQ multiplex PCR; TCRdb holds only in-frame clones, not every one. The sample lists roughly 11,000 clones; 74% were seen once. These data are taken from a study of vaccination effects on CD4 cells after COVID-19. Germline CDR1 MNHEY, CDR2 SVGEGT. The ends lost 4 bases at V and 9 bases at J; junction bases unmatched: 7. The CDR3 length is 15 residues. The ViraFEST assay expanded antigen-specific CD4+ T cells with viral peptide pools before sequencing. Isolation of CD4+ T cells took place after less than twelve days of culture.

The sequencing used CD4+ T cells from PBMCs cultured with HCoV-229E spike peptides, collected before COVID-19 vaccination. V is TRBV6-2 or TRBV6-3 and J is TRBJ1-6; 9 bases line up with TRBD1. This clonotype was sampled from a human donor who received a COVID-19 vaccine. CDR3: CASSSSGTGRSPLHF. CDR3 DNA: TGTGCCAGCAGTTCTTCCGGGACAGGGCGTTCACCCCTCCACTTT.